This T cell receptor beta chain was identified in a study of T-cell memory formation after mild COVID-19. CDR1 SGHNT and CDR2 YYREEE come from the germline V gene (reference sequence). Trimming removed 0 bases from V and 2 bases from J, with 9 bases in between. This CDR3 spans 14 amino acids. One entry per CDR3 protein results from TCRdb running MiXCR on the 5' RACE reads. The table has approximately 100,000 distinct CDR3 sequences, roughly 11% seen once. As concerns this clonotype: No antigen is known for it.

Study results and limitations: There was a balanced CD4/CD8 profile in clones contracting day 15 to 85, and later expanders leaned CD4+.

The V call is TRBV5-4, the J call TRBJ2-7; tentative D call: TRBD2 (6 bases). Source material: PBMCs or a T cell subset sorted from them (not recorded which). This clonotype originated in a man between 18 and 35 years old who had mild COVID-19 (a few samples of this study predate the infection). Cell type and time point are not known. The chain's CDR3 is CASSLEGTAYEQYF. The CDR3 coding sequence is TGTGCCAGCAGCTTGGAGGGGACTGCCTACGAGCAGTACTTC.